This T cell receptor (beta chain) appears in the sequencing data of a study of breast tumors, draining lymph nodes, adjacent tissues. Worth noting for this clonotype: Its antigen remains unknown. One end of the junction varies from germline; a read error may be responsible.

The V gene's germline CDR1 is MNHEY and CDR2 SMNVEV (reference sequence). CDR3 length: 17 residues. Axillary draining lymph nodes of breast cancer patients supplied the node samples. Study results and limitations: That most tumor T cells come from lymph nodes remained unproven.

TCRdb re-analysed the multiplex PCR reads in MiXCR, keeping a single row per CDR3 protein. The sample yields 120,000 or so distinct CDR3 sequences, around 20% seen once. The rearrangement joins TRBV27 to TRBJ2-6, with D hard to call. Specimen: axillary lymph node tissue. This sequence originates from a female donor with breast cancer. Some clones in this sample may be carry-over from other donors' samples. CDR3 protein: CASSLSWVEAGPNVLTF. The CDR3 DNA is TGTGCCAGCAGTTTATCTTGGGTTGAGGCTGGGCCCAACGTCCTGACTTTC.